These 6 T cell receptor beta chains were sequenced from one sample in a study of cytomegalovirus exposure and HLA in healthy donors. Primers for the PCR totalled 60 Vbeta and 13 Jbeta. Sequencing used immunoSEQ multiplex PCR; TCRdb keeps in-frame clones, though not all of them. The sample has approximately 120,000 clones, around 78% seen once; the top ten hold about 1.8%. Sequencing input: PBMCs. The source is a middle-aged man in good health and CMV-seronegative.

The genes are TRBV5-1 and TRBJ1-4, with 11 positions matching TRBD1. Trimming removed 4 bases from V and 9 bases from J; junction bases left unmatched: 5. This CDR3 contains 14 residues. Per the germline V gene, CDR1 is SGHRS and CDR2 is YFSETQ. The chain's CDR3 is CASSVGQGAKKLFF. CDR3 in DNA: TGCGCCAGCAGCGTAGGACAGGGGGCGAAAAAACTGTTTTTT.

V usage is TRBV11-1 and J usage is TRBJ2-2; D not resolved. Looked up from germline, CDR1 is SGHAT and CDR2 is FQDESV (reference sequence). The V end was cut by 3 bases, the J end by 0 bases, with 8 bases between. The CDR3 totals 15 residues. The CDR3 reads CASSFRGANTGELFF. CDR3 coding DNA: TGTGCCAGCAGCTTCCGCGGAGCGAACACCGGGGAGCTGTTTTTT.

The rearrangement uses TRBV7-2 and TRBJ2-7; no definite D call. Trimming cost V 5 bases and J 0 bases, with 17 bases left between them. The germline gives CDR1 SGHTA, CDR2 FQGNSA. The length of the CDR3 is 16 residues. The CDR3 reads CASSPSAETGSYEQYF. DNA for the CDR3: TGTGCCAGCAGCCCCTCGGCAGAGACGGGCTCCTACGAGCAGTACTTC.

This chain links TRBV19 with TRBJ2-7, with D perhaps TRBD1 (6 bases). The CDR3 is made up of 13 amino acids. V shed 4 bases and J shed 3 bases, with 10 bases lying between them. CDR1 is LNHDA and CDR2 is SQIVND in the germline V gene (reference sequence). CDR3 in amino acids: CASSRQDRYEQYF. DNA for the CDR3: TGTGCCAGTAGTAGACAGGACCGCTACGAGCAGTACTTC.

The chain carries TRBV4-3 and TRBJ1-1; D not certain. This CDR3 contains 13 residues. Trimming took off 3 bases at V and 4 bases at J, with 9 bases between the two ends. Germline V gives CDR1 LGHNA, CDR2 YSLEER. This chain's CDR3 is CASSQGWLTEAFF. DNA of the CDR3: TGCGCCAGCAGCCAGGGCTGGCTCACTGAAGCTTTCTTT.

Only one count was recorded for this clone. DNA of the CDR3: TGTGCCAGCAGTGAAGCCCCCAGGGGGTGGAACACCATATATTTT. Translating it yields CASSEAPRGWNTIYF. This rearrangement joins TRBV2 to TRBJ1-3; 7 bases match TRBD1. CDR3 length: 15 amino acids. Germline values: CDR1 SNHLY, CDR2 FYNNEI. Losses at the gene ends were 0 bases for V and 7 bases for J; bases not matched to a gene: 6. The full variable domain, completed using reference TRBV2 and TRBJ1-3, is EPEVTQTPSHQVTQMGQEVILRCVPISNHLYFYWYRQILGQKVEFLVSFYNNEISEKSEIFDDQFSVERPDGSNFTLKIRSTKLEDSAMYFCASSEAPRGWNTIYFGEGSWLTVV.